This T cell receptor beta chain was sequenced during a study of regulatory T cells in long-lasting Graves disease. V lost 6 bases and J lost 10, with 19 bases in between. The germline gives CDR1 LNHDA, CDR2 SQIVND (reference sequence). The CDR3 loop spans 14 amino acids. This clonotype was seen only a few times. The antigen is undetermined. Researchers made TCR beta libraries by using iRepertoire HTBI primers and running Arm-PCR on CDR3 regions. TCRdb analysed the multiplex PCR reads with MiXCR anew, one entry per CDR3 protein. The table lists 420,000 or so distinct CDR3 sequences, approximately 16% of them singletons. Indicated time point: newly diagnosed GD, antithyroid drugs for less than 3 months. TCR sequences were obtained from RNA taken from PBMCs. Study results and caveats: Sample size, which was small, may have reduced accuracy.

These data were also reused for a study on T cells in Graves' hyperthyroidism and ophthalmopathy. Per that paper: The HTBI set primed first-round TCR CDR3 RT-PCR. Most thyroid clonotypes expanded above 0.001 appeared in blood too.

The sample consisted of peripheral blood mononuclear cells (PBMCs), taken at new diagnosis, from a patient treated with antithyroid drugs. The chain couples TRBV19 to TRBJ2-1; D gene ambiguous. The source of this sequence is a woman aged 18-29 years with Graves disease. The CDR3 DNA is TGTGCCAGTAGCCCTCGTAGTCCCTTTTTCGAGCAGTTCTTC. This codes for CASSPRSPFFEQFF. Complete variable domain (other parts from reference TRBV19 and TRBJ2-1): DGGITQSPKYLFRKEGQNVTLSCEQNLNHDAMYWYRQDPGQGLRLIYYSQIVNDFQKGDIAEGYSVSREKKESFPLTVTSAQKNPTAFYLCASSPRSPFFEQFFGPGTRLTVL.